These 7 T cell receptor beta chains originate from one sample sequenced in a study of blood T cells in healthy people across ages. Combining a sample-barcoded 5' primer with a J-beta primer mix, a second PCR ran for roughly 7 to 11 cycles. One entry per CDR3 protein, called by TCRdb with MiXCR from the 5' RACE reads. The repertoire holds more than 500,000 distinct CDR3 sequences, approximately 25% seen once, with less than 20% in the top ten. The sequenced material came from blood. Receptor source: a woman between 65 and 79 years old in good health.

This clonotype has just a few counts. The chain combines TRBV29-1 with TRBJ2-1, with TRBD2 identical over 11 bases. The CDR3 is made up of 16 amino acids. V was pared by 1 base and J by 1 base, with 3 bases of the junction left unmatched. Germline loops: CDR1 SQVTM, CDR2 ANQGSEA. The CDR3 DNA reads TGCAGCGTTGAAGGGACTAGCGGGCCGTCCTACAATGAGCAGTTCTTC. Translating gives CSVEGTSGPSYNEQFF.

A few counts support this clonotype. The rearrangement uses TRBV20-1 and TRBJ2-1; 7 positions agree with TRBD2. The CDR3 length is 18 residues. J gave up 0 bases and V 2 bases, and 13 bases lay outside the gene matches. Germline V lookup: CDR1 DFQATT, CDR2 SNEGSKA (reference sequence). The CDR3 bases are TGCAGTGCTAGATCCCCAGGTGGCCGCGGGGGCTCCTACAATGAGCAGTTCTTC. It specifies CSARSPGGRGGSYNEQFF.

This clonotype has more than one count but fewer than ten. The chain couples TRBV11-1 to TRBJ2-1; a possible D gene is TRBD2 (6 bases). CDR1 is SGHAT, CDR2 FQDESV, per germline (reference sequence). V shed 5 bases and J shed 8 bases, with 19 bases lying between them. This CDR3 spans 15 amino acids. CDR3 protein: CASSPRGHLGDEQFF. DNA of the CDR3: TGTGCCAGCAGCCCGCGGGGCCACTTAGGCGATGAGCAGTTCTTC.

This clonotype has a handful of counts. The rearrangement uses TRBV9 and TRBJ2-7; a weak D match, TRBD2 (5 bases). The CDR3 extends over 15 amino acids. Trimming cost V 3 bases and J 6 bases, with 19 bases left between them. Per the germline V gene, CDR1 is SGDLS and CDR2 is YYNGEE. In DNA form, the CDR3 reads TGTGCCAGCAGCGGAGGGCCCGGATCCCACTGCGAGCAGTACTTC. It codes for CASSGGPGSHCEQYF. Using reference TRBV9 and TRBJ2-7 for the parts outside the CDR3, the full variable domain is DSGVTQTPKHLITATGQRVTLRCSPRSGDLSVYWYQQSLDQGLQFLIQYYNGEERAKGNILERFSAQQFPDLHSELNLSSLELGDSALYFCASSGGPGSHCEQYFGPGTRLTVT.

The chain carries TRBV12-3 or TRBV12-4 and TRBJ2-1, with 9 bases that match TRBD2. The CDR3 runs to 18 residues. V was clipped by 6 bases and J by 0 bases; unmatched bases: 12. This CDR3 is CASRPGTSSVSSYNEQFF. The DNA for the CDR3 is TGTGCCAGCAGGCCCGGGACTAGCTCCGTAAGCTCCTACAATGAGCAGTTCTTC.

DNA of the CDR3: TGTGCCAGCAGTTTCACTAGCGGGGGGTACAATGAGCAGTTCTTC. Translating it yields CASSFTSGGYNEQFF. The chain has TRBV12-3 or TRBV12-4 and TRBJ2-1; 12 bases align to TRBD2. With 3 bases clipped from V and 4 bases from J, the junction kept 1 base outside the gene matches. The CDR3 is 15 residues long.

The chain couples TRBV19 to TRBJ1-5; 10 bases map to TRBD1. Germline V CDR1 and CDR2: LNHDA, SQIVND (reference sequence). The CDR3 is made up of 16 amino acids. V shed 1 base, J shed 5 bases, and the junction held 5 bases outside the gene matches. The CDR3 nucleotides read TGTGCCAGTAGTATAGGAAGGACAGGGGGGCATCAGCCCCAGCATTTT. Translating it yields CASSIGRTGGHQPQHF.